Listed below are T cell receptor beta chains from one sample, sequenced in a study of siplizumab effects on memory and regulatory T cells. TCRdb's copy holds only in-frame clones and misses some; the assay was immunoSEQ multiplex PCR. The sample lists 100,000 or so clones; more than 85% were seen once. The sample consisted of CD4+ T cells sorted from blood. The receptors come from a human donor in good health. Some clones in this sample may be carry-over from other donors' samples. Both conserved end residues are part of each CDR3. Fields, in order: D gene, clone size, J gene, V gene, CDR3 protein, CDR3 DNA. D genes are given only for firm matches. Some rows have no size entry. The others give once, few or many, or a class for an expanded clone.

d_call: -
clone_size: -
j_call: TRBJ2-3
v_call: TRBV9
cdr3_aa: CASSVGGDTQYF
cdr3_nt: TGTGCCAGCAGCGTAGGAGGAGATACGCAGTATTTT

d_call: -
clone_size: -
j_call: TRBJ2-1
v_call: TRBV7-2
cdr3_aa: CASSQGSHNEQFF
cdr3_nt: TGTGCCAGCAGCCAGGGAAGCCACAATGAGCAGTTCTTC

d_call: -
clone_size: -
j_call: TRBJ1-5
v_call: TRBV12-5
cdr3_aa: CASGSRERGEPQHF
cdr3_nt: TGTGCTAGTGGTTCGAGGGAACGGGGGGAGCCCCAGCATTTT

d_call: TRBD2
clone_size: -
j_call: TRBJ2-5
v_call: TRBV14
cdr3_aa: CASSPSGLAIKTQYF
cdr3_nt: TGTGCCAGCAGCCCTTCGGGACTAGCGATAAAGACCCAGTACTTC

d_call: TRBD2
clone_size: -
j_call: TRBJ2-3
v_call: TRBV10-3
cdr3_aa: CAISGGLAGGRADTQYF
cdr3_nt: TGTGCCATCAGTGGGGGGCTGGCGGGAGGTCGGGCAGATACGCAGTATTTT

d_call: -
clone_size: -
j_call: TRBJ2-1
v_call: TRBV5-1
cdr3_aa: CASSQQGFYNEQFF
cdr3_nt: TGCGCCAGCAGCCAACAGGGATTCTACAATGAGCAGTTCTTC

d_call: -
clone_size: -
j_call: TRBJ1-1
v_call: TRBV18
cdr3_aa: CASSESKTGNTEAFF
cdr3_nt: TGTGCCAGCTCGGAATCCAAGACAGGGAACACTGAAGCTTTCTTT

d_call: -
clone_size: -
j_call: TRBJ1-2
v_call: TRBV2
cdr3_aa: CASSVGQGYGYTF
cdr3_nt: TGTGCCAGCAGTGTTGGTCAGGGGTATGGCTACACCTTC

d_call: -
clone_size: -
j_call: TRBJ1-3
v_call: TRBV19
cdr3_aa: CASMGPGNTIYF
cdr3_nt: TGTGCCAGTATGGGACCTGGAAACACCATATATTTT

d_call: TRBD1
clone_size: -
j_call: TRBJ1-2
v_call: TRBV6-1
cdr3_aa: CASSEIRDSHGYTF
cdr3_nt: TGTGCCAGCAGTGAAATCCGGGACAGCCATGGCTACACCTTC

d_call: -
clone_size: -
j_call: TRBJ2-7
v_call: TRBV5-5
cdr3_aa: CASSLAWGFSYEQYF
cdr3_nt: TGTGCCAGCAGCTTGGCTTGGGGTTTTTCCTACGAGCAGTACTTC

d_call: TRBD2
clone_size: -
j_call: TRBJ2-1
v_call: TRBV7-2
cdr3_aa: CASSDSGPEYNEQFF
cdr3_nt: TGTGCCAGCAGCGATAGCGGGCCAGAATACAATGAGCAGTTCTTC

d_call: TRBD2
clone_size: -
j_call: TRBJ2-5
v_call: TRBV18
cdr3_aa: CASSPGLAGVETQYF
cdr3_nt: TGTGCCAGCTCACCGGGACTAGCGGGAGTAGAGACCCAGTACTTC

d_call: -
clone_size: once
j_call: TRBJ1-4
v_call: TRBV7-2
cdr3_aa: CASSFYGGDEKLFF
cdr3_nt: TGTGCCAGCAGCTTCTACGGGGGAGATGAAAAACTGTTTTTT

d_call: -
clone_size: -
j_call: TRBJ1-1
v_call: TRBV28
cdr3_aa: CASGLPDRLNTEAFF
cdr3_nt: TGTGCCAGCGGTCTCCCCGACAGATTGAACACTGAAGCTTTCTTT

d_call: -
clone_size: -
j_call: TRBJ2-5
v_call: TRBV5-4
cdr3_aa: CASSLAAGPLETQYF
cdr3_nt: TGTGCCAGCAGCTTGGCAGCAGGGCCTTTAGAGACCCAGTACTTC

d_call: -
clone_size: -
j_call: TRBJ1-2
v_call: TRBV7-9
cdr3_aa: CASSLVGTSWIYDEGYTF
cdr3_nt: TGTGCCAGCAGCTTAGTTGGGACCTCCTGGATATACGATGAGGGCTACACCTTC

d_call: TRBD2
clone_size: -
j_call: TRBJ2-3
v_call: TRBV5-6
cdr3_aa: CASSPLGLAKSTDTQYF
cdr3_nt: TGTGCCAGCAGCCCACTGGGACTAGCTAAAAGCACAGATACGCAGTATTTT

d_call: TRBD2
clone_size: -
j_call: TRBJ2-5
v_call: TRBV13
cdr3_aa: CASSLGLAGETQYF
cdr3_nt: TGTGCCAGCAGCCTAGGACTAGCGGGAGAGACCCAGTACTTC

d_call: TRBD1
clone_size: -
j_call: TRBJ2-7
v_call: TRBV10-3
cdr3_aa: CAINSRDRGDEQYF
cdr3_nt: TGTGCCATCAATAGCCGGGACAGGGGAGACGAGCAGTACTTC

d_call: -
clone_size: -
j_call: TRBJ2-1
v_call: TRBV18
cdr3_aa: CASSPEEQPRYNEQFF
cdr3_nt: TGTGCCAGCTCACCGGAGGAACAGCCGAGATACAATGAGCAGTTCTTC

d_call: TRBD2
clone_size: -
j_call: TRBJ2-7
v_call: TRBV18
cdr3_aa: CASSSPGLGHEQYF
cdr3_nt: TGTGCCAGCTCATCCCCGGGACTAGGTCACGAGCAGTACTTC

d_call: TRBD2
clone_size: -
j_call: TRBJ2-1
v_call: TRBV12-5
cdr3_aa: CASGLRLAGVSNEQFF
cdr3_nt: TGTGCTAGTGGTTTAAGACTAGCGGGAGTGTCTAATGAGCAGTTCTTC

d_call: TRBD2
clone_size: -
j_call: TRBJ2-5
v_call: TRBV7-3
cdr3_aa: CASSLSAGAEETQYF
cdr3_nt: TGTGCCAGCAGCTTATCAGCGGGAGCGGAGGAGACCCAGTACTTC

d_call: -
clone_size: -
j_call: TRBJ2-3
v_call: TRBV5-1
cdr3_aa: CASSPGTVGTDTQYF
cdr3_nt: TGCGCCAGCAGCCCTGGGACCGTAGGCACAGATACGCAGTATTTT

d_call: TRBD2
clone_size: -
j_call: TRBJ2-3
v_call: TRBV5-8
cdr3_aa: CASSLGLAGGWDTQYF
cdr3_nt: TGTGCCAGCAGCTTGGGACTAGCGGGAGGATGGGATACGCAGTATTTT

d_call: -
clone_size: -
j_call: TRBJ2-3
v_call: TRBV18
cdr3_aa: CASSLWDRDTQYF
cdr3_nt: TGTGCCAGCTCACTATGGGACCGCGATACGCAGTATTTT

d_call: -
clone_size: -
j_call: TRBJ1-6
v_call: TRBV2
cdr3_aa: CASRGDVPPLHF
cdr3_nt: TGTGCCAGCAGGGGGGATGTGCCACCCCTCCACTTT

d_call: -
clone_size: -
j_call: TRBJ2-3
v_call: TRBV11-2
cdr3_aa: CASSLGSDISTDTQYF
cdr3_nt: TGTGCCAGCAGCTTAGGGTCGGACATAAGCACAGATACGCAGTATTTT

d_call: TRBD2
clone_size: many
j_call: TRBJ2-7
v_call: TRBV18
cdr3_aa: CASSPLRAGGSTAISYEQYF
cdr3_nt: TGTGCCAGCTCACCACTGAGGGCGGGAGGGTCTACGGCCATAAGCTACGAGCAGTACTTC

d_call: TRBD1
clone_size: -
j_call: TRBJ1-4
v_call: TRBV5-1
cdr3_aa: CASSLTGAEEKLFF
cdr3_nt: TGCGCCAGCAGCTTGACAGGGGCGGAAGAAAAACTGTTTTTT

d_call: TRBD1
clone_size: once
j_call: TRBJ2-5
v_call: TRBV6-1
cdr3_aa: CASSEMTGGQETQYF
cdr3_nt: TGTGCCAGCAGTGAAATGACAGGGGGGCAAGAGACCCAGTACTTC

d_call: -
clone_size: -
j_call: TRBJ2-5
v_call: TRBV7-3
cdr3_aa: CASSPRGQETQYF
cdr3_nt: TGTGCCAGCAGCCCGAGGGGACAAGAGACCCAGTACTTC

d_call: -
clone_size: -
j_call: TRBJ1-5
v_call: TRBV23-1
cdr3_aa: CASSQVTAGSKYSNQPQHF
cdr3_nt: TGCGCCAGCAGTCAAGTTACTGCAGGCAGCAAGTATAGCAATCAGCCCCAGCATTTT

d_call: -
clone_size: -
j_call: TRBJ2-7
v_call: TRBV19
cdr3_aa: CASSPGFVTIEQYF
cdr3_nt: TGTGCCAGTAGCCCCGGCTTTGTCACAATCGAGCAGTACTTC